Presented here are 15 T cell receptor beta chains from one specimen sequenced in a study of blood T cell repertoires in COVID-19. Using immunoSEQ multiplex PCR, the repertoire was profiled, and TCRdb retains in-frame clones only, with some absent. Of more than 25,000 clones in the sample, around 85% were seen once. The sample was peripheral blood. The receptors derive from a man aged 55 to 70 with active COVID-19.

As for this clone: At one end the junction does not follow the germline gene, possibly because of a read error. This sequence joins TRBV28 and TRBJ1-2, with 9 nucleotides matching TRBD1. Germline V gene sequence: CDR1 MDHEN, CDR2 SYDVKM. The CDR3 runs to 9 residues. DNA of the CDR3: TGCGGGACAGGGCATGGCTACACCTTC. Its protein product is CGTGHGYTF.

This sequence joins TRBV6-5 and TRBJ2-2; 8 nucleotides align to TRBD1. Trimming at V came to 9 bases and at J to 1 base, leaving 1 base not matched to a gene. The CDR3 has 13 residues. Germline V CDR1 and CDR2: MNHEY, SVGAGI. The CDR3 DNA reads TGTGCCAGAGGGACAGGGAACACCGGGGAGCTGTTTTTT. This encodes CARGTGNTGELFF.

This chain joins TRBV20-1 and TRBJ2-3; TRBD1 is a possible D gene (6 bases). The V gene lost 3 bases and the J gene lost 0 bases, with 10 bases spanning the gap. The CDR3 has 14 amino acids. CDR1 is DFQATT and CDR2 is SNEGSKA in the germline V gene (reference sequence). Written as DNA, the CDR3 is TGCAGTGCTAGTCGGCAGGGGAGCACAGATACGCAGTATTTT. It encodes CSASRQGSTDTQYF.

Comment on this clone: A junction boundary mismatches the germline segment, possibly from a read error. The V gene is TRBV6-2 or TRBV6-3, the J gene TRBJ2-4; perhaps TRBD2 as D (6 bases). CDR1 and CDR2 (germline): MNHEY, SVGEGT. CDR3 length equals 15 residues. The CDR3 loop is CASSYDRSLDYHLSF. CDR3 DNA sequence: TGTGCCAGCAGTTACGACCGTTCTCTGGACTATCACCTTTCCTTC.

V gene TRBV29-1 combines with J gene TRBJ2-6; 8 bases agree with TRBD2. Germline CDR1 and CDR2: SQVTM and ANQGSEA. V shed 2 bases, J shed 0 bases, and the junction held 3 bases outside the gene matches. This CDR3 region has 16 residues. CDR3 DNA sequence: TGCAGCGTTGAACTAGCGGGCCACTCTGGGGCCAACGTCCTGACTTTC. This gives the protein CSVELAGHSGANVLTF.

The CDR3 here is CATSRGPGSYNSPLHF. The CDR3 DNA follows: TGTGCCACCAGCAGAGGACCCGGGTCTTATAATTCACCCCTCCACTTT. The gene calls are TRBV15 and TRBJ1-6; no clear D gene. CDR1 LNHNV and CDR2 YYDKDF come from the germline V gene (reference sequence). V shed 1 base and J shed 4 bases, with 11 bases lying between them. The length of the CDR3 is 16 residues.

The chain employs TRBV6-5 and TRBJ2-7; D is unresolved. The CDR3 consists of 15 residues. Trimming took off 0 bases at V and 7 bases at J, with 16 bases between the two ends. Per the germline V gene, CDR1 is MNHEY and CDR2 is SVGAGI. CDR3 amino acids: CASSYSIAGIGEQYV. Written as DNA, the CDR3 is TGTGCCAGCAGTTACTCGATTGCCGGAATCGGGGAGCAGTACGTC.

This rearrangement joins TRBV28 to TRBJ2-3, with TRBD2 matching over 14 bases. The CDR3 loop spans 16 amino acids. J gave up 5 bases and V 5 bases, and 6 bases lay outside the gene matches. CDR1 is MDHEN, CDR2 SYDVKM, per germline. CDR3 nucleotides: TGTGCCAGCAGTCTGACTAGCGGGAGGGCGGGAGATACGCAGTATTTT. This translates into CASSLTSGRAGDTQYF. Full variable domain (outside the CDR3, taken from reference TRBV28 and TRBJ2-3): DVKVTQSSRYLVKRTGEKVFLECVQDMDHENMFWYRQDPGLGLRLIYFSYDVKMKEKGDIPEGYSVSREKKERFSLILESASTNQTSMYLCASSLTSGRAGDTQYFGPGTRLTVL.

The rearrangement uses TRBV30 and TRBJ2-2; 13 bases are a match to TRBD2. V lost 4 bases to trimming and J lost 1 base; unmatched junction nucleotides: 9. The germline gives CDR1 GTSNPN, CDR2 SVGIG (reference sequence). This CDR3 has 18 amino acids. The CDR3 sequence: CAWKRTSGRTENTGELFF. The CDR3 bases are TGTGCCTGGAAAAGGACTAGCGGGAGAACCGAGAACACCGGGGAGCTGTTTTTT.

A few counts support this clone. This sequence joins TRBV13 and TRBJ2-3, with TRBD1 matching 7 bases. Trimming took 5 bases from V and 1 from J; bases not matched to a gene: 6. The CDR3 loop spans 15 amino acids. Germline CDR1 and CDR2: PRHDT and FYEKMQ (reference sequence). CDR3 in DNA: TGTGCCAGCAGCGGCAGGGGGTACGGCACAGATACGCAGTATTTT. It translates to CASSGRGYGTDTQYF.

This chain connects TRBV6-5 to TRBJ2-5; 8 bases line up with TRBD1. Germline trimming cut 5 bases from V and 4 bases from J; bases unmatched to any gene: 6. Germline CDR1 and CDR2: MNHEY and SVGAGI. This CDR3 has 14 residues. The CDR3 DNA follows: TGTGCCAGCAGTCACCGGGACAGGAGAGAGACCCAGTACTTC. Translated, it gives CASSHRDRRETQYF.

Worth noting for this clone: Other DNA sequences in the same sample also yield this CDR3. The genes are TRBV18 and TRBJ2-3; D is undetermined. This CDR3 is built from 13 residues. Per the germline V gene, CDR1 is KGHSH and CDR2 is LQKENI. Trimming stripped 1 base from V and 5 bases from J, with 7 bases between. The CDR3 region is CASSPLGGDTQYF. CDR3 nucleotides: TGTGCCAGCTCACCACTCGGCGGAGATACGCAGTATTTT. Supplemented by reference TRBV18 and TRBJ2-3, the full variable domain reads NAGVMQNPRHLVRRRGQEARLRCSPMKGHSHVYWYRQLPEEGLKFMVYLQKENIIDESGMPKERFSAEFPKEGPSILRIQQVVRGDSAAYFCASSPLGGDTQYFGPGTRLTVL.

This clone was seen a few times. The CDR3 sequence: CATQRRALNTEAFF. DNA of the CDR3: TGTGCCACCCAAAGGAGGGCTTTGAACACTGAAGCTTTCTTT. The chain couples TRBV19 to TRBJ1-1; D unclear. Trimming removed 10 bases from V and 0 bases from J, with 15 bases in between. CDR1 and CDR2 (germline): LNHDA, SQIVND (reference sequence). The CDR3 extends over 14 amino acids.

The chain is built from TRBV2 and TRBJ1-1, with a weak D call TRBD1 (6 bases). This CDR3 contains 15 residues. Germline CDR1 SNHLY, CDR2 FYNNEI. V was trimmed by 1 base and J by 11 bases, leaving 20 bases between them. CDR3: CASSEDWGRQDEAFF. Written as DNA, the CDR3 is TGTGCCAGCAGTGAAGATTGGGGCCGACAGGATGAGGCTTTCTTT.

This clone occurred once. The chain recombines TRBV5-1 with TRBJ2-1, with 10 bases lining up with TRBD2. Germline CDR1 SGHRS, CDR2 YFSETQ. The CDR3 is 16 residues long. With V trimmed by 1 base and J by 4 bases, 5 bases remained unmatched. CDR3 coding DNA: TGCGCCAGCAGCTTGCTTCCAGCGGGAGGGTACAATGAGCAGTTCTTC. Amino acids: CASSLLPAGGYNEQFF.